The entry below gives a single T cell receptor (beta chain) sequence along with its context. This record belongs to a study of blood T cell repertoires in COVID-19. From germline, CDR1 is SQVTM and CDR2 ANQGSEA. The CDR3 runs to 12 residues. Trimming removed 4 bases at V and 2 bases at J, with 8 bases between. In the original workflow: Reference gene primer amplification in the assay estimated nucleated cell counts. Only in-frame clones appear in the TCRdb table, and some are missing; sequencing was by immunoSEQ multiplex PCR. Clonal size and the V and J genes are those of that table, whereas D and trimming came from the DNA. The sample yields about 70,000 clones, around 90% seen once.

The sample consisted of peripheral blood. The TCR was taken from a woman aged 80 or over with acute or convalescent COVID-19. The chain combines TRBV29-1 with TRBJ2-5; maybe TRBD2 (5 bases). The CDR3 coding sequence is TGCAGCGTTGGGACTCAACAAGAGACCCAGTACTTC. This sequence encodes CSVGTQQETQYF.